This T cell receptor (beta chain) was found in a study of blood T cells in healthy people across ages (dated by TCRdb to 2013 to 2016). At the level of the whole study: In model experiments, template switching captured about one uniquely barcoded TCR beta cDNA molecule for every two T cells. Donors were grouped into four age groups: young (average approximately 15 years), middle-aged (under 40), aged (over 55) and long-lived (just over 80). Using the same blood draw, the study looked at two additional independent replicas of 1 million unique cDNA reads for two donors, one aged 18 to 29 and the other aged 80 or older. Age-related changes in TCR beta repertoire diversity were measured in the study by deep sequencing normalized with unique cDNA molecular identifiers. To avoid experimental bias, donors of different ages were distributed randomly across sequencing lanes.

About this clonotype itself: Its antigen is still unknown. Base qualities were left out, and no much larger clone turns up one base away.

Study-wide findings and limitations: Observed TCR beta diversity per million T cells fell roughly linearly with age, and a significant reduction was already apparent by age about 43. Observed TCR beta diversity correlated strongly with the percentage of naive T cells measured by flow cytometry. Bulk unsorted PBMC profiling prevented conclusive comparison of naive and antigen-experienced compartments. Total diversity estimates from one million sequenced T cells were considered lower bounds and underestimates. Because donor CMV infection status was unknown, age-related changes in expanded clonotypes were potentially confounded. Compared with the aged group, more naive CD4+ T cells, fewer expanded clones and increased TCR diversity were shown by the long-lived group, suggesting age selection.

The donors were roughly 40 Caucasian individuals from Russia, aged roughly 6 to 100 years, who were systemically healthy. Each donor gave roughly 9 milliliters of peripheral blood, drawn into EDTA-treated Vacutainer tubes. Ficoll-Paque density-gradient centrifugation was used to isolate PBMCs, with at least 6.5 million per sample. Trizol reagent was used to extract total RNA from PBMCs, with at least 5.5 micrograms per sample. For every donor, flow cytometry on a PBMC aliquot measured the percentage of naive CD45RAhigh/CD27high T cells. The library was built by means of 5' RACE. Instrument used: Illumina HiSeq 2500. A second PCR of 7 to 11 cycles was performed with a sample-barcoded 5' primer and a J-beta primer mix. Each TCR beta cDNA molecule received a unique molecular identifier from a template-switch 5' adaptor carrying 12 random nucleotides. At least 3 million CDR3-containing paired-end reads were obtained from each sample. The Mint cDNA synthesis kit, primed by a TRBC-specific oligonucleotide, was used to synthesize first-strand cDNA from all RNA. After uracil-DNA glycosylase treatment, a first 18-cycle PCR used universal primers M1SS and BC2_uni_R on all cDNA. As for the original processing: Normalization of each sample was performed by random selection of 1 million high-quality reads, each carrying a distinct molecular identifier. Instead of being binned into consensus sequences, reads with shared molecular identifiers were discarded. CDR3 identification, clonotype clustering and error correction used MiTCR with a Q25 quality threshold and the strictest error-elimination algorithm. A nonparametric unseen species model with Euler transformation was used to estimate a lower bound on total TCR beta diversity. The public reads were quality trimmed at Q25 with fastp and then assembled into clones with MiXCR by TCRdb, keeping productive beta chains. Each CDR3 protein gets just one entry, which takes the most common genes and DNA from the rows behind it. Here the V and J calls rest on TCRdb's processing, not on the authors' analysis. The sample table shows 700,000 to 900,000 distinct CDR3 sequences, and about 53% are seen once. The top ten constitute about two fifths of the sample.

The sequenced sample consisted of blood. The TCR sequence derives from an elderly man in good health.

The CDR3 loop reads CASSIRRDPNYGYTF. The base sequence is TGTGCCAGCAGTATCCGCCGGGACCCCAACTATGGCTACACCTTC. The chain uses TRBV12-3 or TRBV12-4 and TRBJ1-2; D gene: possibly TRBD1, on 5 matching bases. V is cut by 5 bases and J by 2 bases, and the space between the germline ends is 15 bases. The CDR3, from cysteine to phenylalanine, totals 15 residues. The entry retains the CDR3 DNA only, 45 bases that are in frame from base 1.